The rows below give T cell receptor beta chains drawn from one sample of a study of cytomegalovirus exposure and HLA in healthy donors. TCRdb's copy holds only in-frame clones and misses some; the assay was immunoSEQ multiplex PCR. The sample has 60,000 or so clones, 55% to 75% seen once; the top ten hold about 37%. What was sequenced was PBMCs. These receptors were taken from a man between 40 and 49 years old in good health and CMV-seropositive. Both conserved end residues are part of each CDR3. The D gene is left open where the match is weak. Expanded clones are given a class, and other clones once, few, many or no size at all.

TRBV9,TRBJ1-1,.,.,CASTQLLGGNTEAFF,TGTGCCAGCACCCAACTTCTGGGGGGGAACACTGAAGCTTTCTTT
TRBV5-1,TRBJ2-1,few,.,CASRVRDEQFF,TGCGCCAGCAGAGTCCGGGATGAGCAGTTCTTC
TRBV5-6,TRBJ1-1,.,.,CASSLGSVGTEAFF,TGTGCCAGCAGCTTGGGGAGTGTGGGCACTGAAGCTTTCTTT
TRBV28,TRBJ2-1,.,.,CASQGNSYNEQFF,TGTGCCAGCCAGGGGAACAGTTACAATGAGCAGTTCTTC
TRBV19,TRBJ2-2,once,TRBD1,CASSSSDRMNTGELFF,TGTGCCAGTAGCTCCTCGGACAGGATGAACACCGGGGAGCTGTTTTTT
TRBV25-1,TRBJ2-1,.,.,CASSDASRASYNEQFF,TGTGCCAGCAGTGACGCTAGCAGAGCTTCCTACAATGAGCAGTTCTTC
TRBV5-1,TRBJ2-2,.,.,CASSLGLDRVVRELFF,TGCGCCAGCAGCTTGGGACTAGACAGGGTGGTCCGGGAGCTGTTTTTT
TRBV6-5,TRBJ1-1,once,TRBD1,CASSKGQGASDEAFF,TGTGCCAGCAGCAAGGGACAGGGGGCGAGCGATGAAGCTTTCTTT
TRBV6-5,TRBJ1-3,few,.,CASSYSSRGTGNTIYF,TGTGCCAGCAGTTACTCGAGTAGGGGAACTGGAAACACCATATATTTT
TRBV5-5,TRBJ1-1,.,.,CASSFEQSWNTEAFF,TGTGCCAGCAGCTTTGAGCAAAGTTGGAACACTGAAGCTTTCTTT
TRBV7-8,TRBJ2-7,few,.,CASSSQPAQGGAYEQYF,TGTGCCAGCAGCTCCCAGCCGGCACAGGGTGGCGCCTACGAGCAGTACTTC
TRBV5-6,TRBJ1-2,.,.,CASSSYDSRGGSGYTF,TGTGCCAGCAGCTCCTATGACAGCCGAGGGGGAAGTGGCTACACCTTC
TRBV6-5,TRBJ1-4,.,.,CASSGDRSNEKLFF,TGTGCCAGCAGTGGAGACAGGTCTAATGAAAAACTGTTTTTT
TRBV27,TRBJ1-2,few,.,CASSFRRKYGYTF,TGTGCCAGCAGTTTTAGGCGGAAATATGGCTACACCTTC
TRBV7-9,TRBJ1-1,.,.,CASSSRQITEAFF,TGTGCCAGCAGCTCCCGACAGATAACAGAAGCTTTCTTT
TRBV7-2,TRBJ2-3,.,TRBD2,CASSSGGARDTQYF,TGTGCCAGCAGCTCCGGGGGGGCCCGAGATACGCAGTATTTT
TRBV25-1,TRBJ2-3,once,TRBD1,CASSELGTGYTDTQYF,TGTGCCAGCAGTGAATTGGGGACAGGATACACAGATACGCAGTATTTT
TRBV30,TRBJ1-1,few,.,CAWTRINTEAFF,TGTGCCTGGACTAGGATCAACACTGAAGCTTTCTTT
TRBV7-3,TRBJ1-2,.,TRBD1,CASSLRDRTNNYGYTF,TGTGCCAGCAGCTTAAGGGACAGGACTAATAACTATGGCTACACCTTC
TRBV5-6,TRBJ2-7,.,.,CASSLVLTQASFYEQYF,TGTGCCAGCAGCTTGGTTTTGACACAGGCGTCATTCTACGAGCAGTACTTC
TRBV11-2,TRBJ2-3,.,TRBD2,CASSLELAGGTDTQYF,TGTGCCAGCAGCTTAGAGCTAGCGGGGGGCACAGATACGCAGTATTTT
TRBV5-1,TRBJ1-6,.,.,CASSLNTGRLNSPLHF,TGCGCCAGCAGCTTGAATACGGGGAGACTGAATTCACCCCTCCACTTT
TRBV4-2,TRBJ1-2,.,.,CASSQELTGYTF,TGTGCCAGCAGCCAAGAACTTACGGGCTACACCTTC
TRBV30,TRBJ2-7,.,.,CAWRRTGSYEQYF,TGTGCCTGGAGGCGAACAGGGTCCTACGAGCAGTACTTC
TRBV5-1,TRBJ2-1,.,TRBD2,CASSDSGGAHNEQFF,TGCGCCAGCAGCGATAGCGGGGGGGCCCACAATGAGCAGTTCTTC
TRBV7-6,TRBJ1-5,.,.,CASSLASGLQPQHF,TGTGCCAGCAGCTTGGCCAGCGGCCTTCAGCCCCAGCATTTT
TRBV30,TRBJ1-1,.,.,CAWSKNRADTEAFF,TGTGCCTGGAGCAAAAACAGGGCCGACACTGAAGCTTTCTTT
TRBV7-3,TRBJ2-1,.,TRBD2,CASSLNGLDSNEQFF,TGTGCCAGCAGCTTAAATGGACTAGACTCCAATGAGCAGTTCTTC